The clone carrying this T cell receptor beta chain was found many times. The sample comes from a study of T cells after yellow fever vaccination. Deletions cut 5 bases from V and 1 base from J, with 13 bases between. CDR3 length equals 15 residues. The germline CDR1 and CDR2 sequences are LNHNV and YYDKDF (reference sequence). Via MiXCR, TCRdb re-called the 5' RACE reads, giving one row per CDR3 protein. This repertoire shows 35,000 to 55,000 distinct CDR3 sequences, almost 7% found once; its top ten account for around 16%. The TCR comes from a man in his thirties or forties who received the YFV17D yellow fever vaccine. The specimen comprised CD8+ T cells not binding an NS4B(214-222) dextramer, sorted from PBMCs, sampled 45 days after the yellow fever booster vaccination. The V call is TRBV15, the J call TRBJ2-3; perhaps TRBD2 as D (6 bases). DNA of the CDR3: TGTGCCACCAGCGGTGACGGGGGTGGCACAGATACGCAGTATTTT. This codes for CATSGDGGGTDTQYF.